This entry concerns a single TCR beta chain. The data originate from a study of control samples from healthy donors and cancer patients. Profiled with immunoSEQ multiplex PCR; TCRdb holds only in-frame clones, not every one. Found here are around 120,000 clones, nearly 95% of them singletons; the top ten hold 2.6%. The TCR was taken from a man aged 30-40 years in good health. The sequenced sample consisted of blood.

Here the CDR3 DNA reads TGTGCCAGCAGCCAGGCCGGGGGTACGGATGGCTACACCTTC. Its protein product is CASSQAGGTDGYTF. The chain employs TRBV7-9 and TRBJ1-2, with a possible D match to TRBD1 (5 bases). Per germline, CDR1 SEHNR and CDR2 FQNEAQ (reference sequence). The CDR3 runs to 14 residues. Trimming stripped 5 bases from V and 6 bases from J, with 16 bases between.